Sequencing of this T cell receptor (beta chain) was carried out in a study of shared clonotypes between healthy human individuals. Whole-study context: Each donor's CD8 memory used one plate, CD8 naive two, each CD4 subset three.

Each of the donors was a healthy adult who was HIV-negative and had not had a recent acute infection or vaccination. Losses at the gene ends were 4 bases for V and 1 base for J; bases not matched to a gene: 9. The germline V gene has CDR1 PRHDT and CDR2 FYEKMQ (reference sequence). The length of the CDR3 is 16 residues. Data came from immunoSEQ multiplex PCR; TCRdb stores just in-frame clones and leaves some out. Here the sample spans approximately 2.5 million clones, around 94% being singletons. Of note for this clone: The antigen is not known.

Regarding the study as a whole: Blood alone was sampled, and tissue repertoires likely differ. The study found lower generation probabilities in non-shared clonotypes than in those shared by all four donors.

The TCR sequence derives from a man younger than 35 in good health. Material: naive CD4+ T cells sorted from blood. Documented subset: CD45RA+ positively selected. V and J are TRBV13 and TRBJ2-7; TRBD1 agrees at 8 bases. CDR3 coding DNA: TGTGCCAGCAGCTCACTCGACAGGGGTCTATCCTACGAGCAGTACTTC. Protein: CASSSLDRGLSYEQYF.